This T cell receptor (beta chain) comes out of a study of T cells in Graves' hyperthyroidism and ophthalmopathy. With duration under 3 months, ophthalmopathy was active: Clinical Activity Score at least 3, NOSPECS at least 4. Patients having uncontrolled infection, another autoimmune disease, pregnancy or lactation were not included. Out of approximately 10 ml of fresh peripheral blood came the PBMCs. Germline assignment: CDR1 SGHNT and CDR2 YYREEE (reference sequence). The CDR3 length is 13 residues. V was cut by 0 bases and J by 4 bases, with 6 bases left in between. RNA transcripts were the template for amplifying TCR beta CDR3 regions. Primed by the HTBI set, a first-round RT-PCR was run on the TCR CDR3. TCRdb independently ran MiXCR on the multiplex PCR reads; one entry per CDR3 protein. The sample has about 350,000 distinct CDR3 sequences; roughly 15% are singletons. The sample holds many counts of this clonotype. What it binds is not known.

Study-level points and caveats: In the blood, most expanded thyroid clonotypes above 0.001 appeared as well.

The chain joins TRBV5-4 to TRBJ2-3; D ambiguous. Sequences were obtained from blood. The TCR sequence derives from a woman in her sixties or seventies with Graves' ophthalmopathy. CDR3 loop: CASSLDSPDTQYF. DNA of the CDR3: TGTGCCAGCAGCTTGGACTCCCCAGATACGCAGTATTTT.